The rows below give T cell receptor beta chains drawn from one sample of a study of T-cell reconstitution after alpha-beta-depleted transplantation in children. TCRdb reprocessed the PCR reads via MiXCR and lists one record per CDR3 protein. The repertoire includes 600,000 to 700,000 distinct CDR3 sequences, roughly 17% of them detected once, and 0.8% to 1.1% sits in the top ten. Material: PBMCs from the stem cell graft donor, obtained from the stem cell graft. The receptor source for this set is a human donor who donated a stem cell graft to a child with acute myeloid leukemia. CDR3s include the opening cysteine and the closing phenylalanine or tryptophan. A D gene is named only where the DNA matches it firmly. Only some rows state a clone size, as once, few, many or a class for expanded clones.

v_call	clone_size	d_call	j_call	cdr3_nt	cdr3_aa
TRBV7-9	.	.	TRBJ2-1	TGTGCCAGCAGCGGTACCGGGCTAGGGGAGCAGTTCTTC	CASSGTGLGEQFF
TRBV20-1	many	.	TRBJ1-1	TGCAGTGCGCCTGAGGGATCTAAAGCTTTCTTT	CSAPEGSKAFF
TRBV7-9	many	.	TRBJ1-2	TGTGCCAGCAGGAACATGGGGGATGGCTACACCTTC	CASRNMGDGYTF
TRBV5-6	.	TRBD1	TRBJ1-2	TGTGCCAGCAGCCGATGGACAGGGGGCTTTTCCTATGGCTACACCTTC	CASSRWTGGFSYGYTF
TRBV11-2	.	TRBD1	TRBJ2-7	TGTGCCAGCAGATTTGTAGGACAGGGGGCCTACGAGCAGTACTTC	CASRFVGQGAYEQYF
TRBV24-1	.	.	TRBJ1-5	TGTGCCACCAGTGATCAGGAAAGCCAGCCCCAGCATTTT	CATSDQESQPQHF
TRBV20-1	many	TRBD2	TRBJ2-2	TGCAGTGCTAGCAAACGCGGGGGGAACACCGGGGAGCTGTTTTTT	CSASKRGGNTGELFF
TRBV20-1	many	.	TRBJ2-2	TGCAGTGCTAGGGATAGGCGGAACACCGGGGAGCTGTTTTTT	CSARDRRNTGELFF
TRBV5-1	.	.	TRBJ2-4	TGCGCCAGCAGCTTGTCGACAGGAAAAGTCAAAAACATTCAGTACTTC	CASSLSTGKVKNIQYF
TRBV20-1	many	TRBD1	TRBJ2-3	TGCAGTGCTAGAGAGGGACAGGGGTCCACAGATACGCAGTATTTT	CSAREGQGSTDTQYF
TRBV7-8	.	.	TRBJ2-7	TGTGCCAGCAGCTACATAATATCCTACGAGCAGTACTTC	CASSYIISYEQYF
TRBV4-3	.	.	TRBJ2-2	TGCGCCAGCAGCCGGACGGGACACCAAAGCACCGGGGAGCTGTTTTTT	CASSRTGHQSTGELFF
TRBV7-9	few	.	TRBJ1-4	TGTGCCACCGCACAGGAGAGAAATGAAAAACTGTTTTTT	CATAQERNEKLFF
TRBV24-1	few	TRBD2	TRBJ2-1	TGTGCCACCAGTGGTAAAGCGGGGGGGCCCCGAAATGAGCAGTTCTTC	CATSGKAGGPRNEQFF
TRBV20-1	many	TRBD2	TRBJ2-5	TGCAGTGCTAGAGAACTAGCGGGGGGAAGGGTGACCCAGTACTTC	CSARELAGGRVTQYF
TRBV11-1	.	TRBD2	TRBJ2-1	TGTGCCAGCAGCTCACGGACTAGCGGGGATCCCTCCTACAATGAGCAGTTCTTC	CASSSRTSGDPSYNEQFF
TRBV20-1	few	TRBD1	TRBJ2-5	TGCAGTGCCTCTGACAGGGAGGAGACCCAGTACTTC	CSASDREETQYF
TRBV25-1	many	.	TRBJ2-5	TGTGCCAGCAGCCCCCAAGTAGCAGGGGAAGAGACCCAGTACTTC	CASSPQVAGEETQYF
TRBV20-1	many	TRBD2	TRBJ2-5	TGCAGTGCTAGAAAGGGGCTAGCGGCCCAAGAGACCCAGTACTTC	CSARKGLAAQETQYF
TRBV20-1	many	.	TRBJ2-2	TGCAGTGCTAGAGGAATCAGGGGAACCGGGGAGCTGTTTTTT	CSARGIRGTGELFF
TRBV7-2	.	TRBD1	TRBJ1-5	TGTGCCAGCAGCTTATTCAGGGGGCGCAATCAGCCCCAGCATTTT	CASSLFRGRNQPQHF
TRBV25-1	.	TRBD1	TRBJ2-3	TGTGCCAGCAGCCAGGACAGGGGGGGATCAGATACGCAGTATTTT	CASSQDRGGSDTQYF
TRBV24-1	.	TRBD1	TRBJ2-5	TGTGCCACCAGTGATTTAGGACAGGGGACCCAGTACTTC	CATSDLGQGTQYF
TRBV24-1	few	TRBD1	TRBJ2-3	TGTGCCACCAGTGACCCATACAGGGGGGAGGATACGCAGTATTTT	CATSDPYRGEDTQYF
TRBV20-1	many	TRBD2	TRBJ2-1	TGCAGTGCCACCGGGGGCGGACTAGCGGTTTACAATGAGCAGTTCTTC	CSATGGGLAVYNEQFF
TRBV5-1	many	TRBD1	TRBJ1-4	TGTGCCAGCAGCTTGGGGACAGGGAACGAAAAACTGTTTTTT	CASSLGTGNEKLFF
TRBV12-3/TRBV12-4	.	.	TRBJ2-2	TGTGCCAGCACCCCCCGGGGAAACACCGGGGAGCTGTTTTTT	CASTPRGNTGELFF
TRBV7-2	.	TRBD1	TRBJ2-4	TGTGCCAGCAGCGCCCGACAGGGGGCGGCGGCCAAAAACATTCAGTACTTC	CASSARQGAAAKNIQYF
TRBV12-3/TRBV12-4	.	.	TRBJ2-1	TGTGCCAGCAGTTTGAATTTAGGGGGGGCCTACAATGAGCAGTTCTTC	CASSLNLGGAYNEQFF
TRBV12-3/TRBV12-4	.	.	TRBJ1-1	TGTGCCAGCAGTTTAGCACAGGTGAACACTGAAGCTTTCTTT	CASSLAQVNTEAFF
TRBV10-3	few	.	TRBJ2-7	TGTGCCATCAGTGCCGGGACGGACTACGAGCAGTACTTC	CAISAGTDYEQYF
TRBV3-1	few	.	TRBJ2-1	TGTGCCAGCAGCCAAGATCCGGACAGTTACAATGAGCAGTTCTTC	CASSQDPDSYNEQFF
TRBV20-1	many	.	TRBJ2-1	TGCAGTGCTAGAGATCTGGAGCAGAGCTCCTACAATGAGCAGTTCTTC	CSARDLEQSSYNEQFF
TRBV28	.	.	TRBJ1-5	TGTGCCAGTAAGGGTACATTTTTCCAGCATTTT	CASKGTFFQHF
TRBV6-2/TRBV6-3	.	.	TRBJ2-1	TGTGCCAGCAGTTACTCGAACCCCATCATGACAGGGCAGTTCTTC	CASSYSNPIMTGQFF
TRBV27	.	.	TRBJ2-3	TGTGCCAGCAGTTTAGCCAGCATCCCAGATACGCAGTATTTT	CASSLASIPDTQYF
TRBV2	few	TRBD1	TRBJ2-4	TGTGCCAGCAGTTCGGTCCAGGGGGCGAAAGTCAGGGATGGAAACATTCAGTACTTC	CASSSVQGAKVRDGNIQYF
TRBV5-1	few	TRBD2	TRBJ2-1	TGCGCCAGCTGGTTAGCGGGGAGAGACAATGAGCAGTTCTTC	CASWLAGRDNEQFF
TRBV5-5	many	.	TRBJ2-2	TGTGCCAGCAGCTTCAGGGTCGACACCGGGGAGCTGTTTTTT	CASSFRVDTGELFF
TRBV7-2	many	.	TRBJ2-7	TGTGCCAGCAGCCCCGGGGTGGGGGTGGGGACCTACGAGCAGTACTTC	CASSPGVGVGTYEQYF
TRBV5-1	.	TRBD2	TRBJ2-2	TGCGCCAGCAGCTTGCAAGCGGGGGGCGGCACCGGGGAGCTGTTTTTT	CASSLQAGGGTGELFF
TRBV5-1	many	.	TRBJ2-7	TGCGCCAGCAGCACTACCTACGAGCAGTACTTC	CASSTTYEQYF
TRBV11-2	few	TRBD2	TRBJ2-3	TGTGCCAGTTCTCCTCTGGGGGGGGTAACAGATACGCAGTATTTT	CASSPLGGVTDTQYF
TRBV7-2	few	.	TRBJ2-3	TGTGCCAGCAGCTTAGGGGTCAGAAGCACAGATACGCAGTATTTT	CASSLGVRSTDTQYF
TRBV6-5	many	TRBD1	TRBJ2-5	TGTGCCAGCAGCAATAGACAGGGAGCGGAGACCCAGTACTTC	CASSNRQGAETQYF
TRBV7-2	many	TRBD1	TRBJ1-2	TGTGCCAGCAGTCCCCGACAGGGGGATGGCTACACCTTC	CASSPRQGDGYTF
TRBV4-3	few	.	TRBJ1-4	TGCGCCAGCAGCCAAGAGGCCCCGGGAGGGCCAACTAATGAAAAACTGTTTTTT	CASSQEAPGGPTNEKLFF
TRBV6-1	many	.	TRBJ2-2	TGTGCCAGCACCCCCACCGCGACCAAAACCGGGGAGCTGTTTTTT	CASTPTATKTGELFF
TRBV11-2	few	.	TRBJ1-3	TGTGCCAGCAGCCCAAGCAGCTACACCATATATTTT	CASSPSSYTIYF
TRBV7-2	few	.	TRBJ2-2	TGTGCCAGCAGCTTAGCGGGACCACAAACCGGGGAGCTGTTTTTT	CASSLAGPQTGELFF
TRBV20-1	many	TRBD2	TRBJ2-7	TGCAGTGCTAGAGTTTCTAGCGGGGGCTACGAGCAGTACTTC	CSARVSSGGYEQYF
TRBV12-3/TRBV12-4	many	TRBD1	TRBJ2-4	TGTGCCAGCAGTATAGCCAGGACAGGGGGAAACATTCAGTACTTC	CASSIARTGGNIQYF